Presented here are 7 T cell receptor beta chains from one specimen sequenced in a study of blood T cell repertoires in COVID-19. Libraries were prepared by immunoSEQ multiplex PCR; TCRdb keeps only in-frame clonotypes and omits some of them. The repertoire holds about 350,000 clones, with about 90% as singletons. Sequencing used peripheral blood. These receptors all come from a woman between 50 and 59 years old with COVID-19, enrolled during active disease.

The CDR3 DNA is TGTGCCAGCATTCAAACCGCCGGCGGGAGTGTTTACACCGGGGAGCTGTTTTTT. Protein: CASIQTAGGSVYTGELFF. The chain has TRBV18 and TRBJ2-2; 7 bases fit TRBD2. CDR1 is KGHSH and CDR2 is LQKENI in the germline V gene. Losses at the gene ends were 8 bases for V and 3 bases for J; bases not matched to a gene: 18. The CDR3 runs to 18 residues.

J is TRBJ1-5 and V is TRBV23-1; 9 positions match TRBD1. TRBV23-1 is an ORF, with its function uncertain. The length of the CDR3 is 16 residues. The J segment lost 3 bases and the V segment lost 8 bases, leaving 11 bases of the junction unmatched. CDR3: CASPRQGEGVNQPQHF. The CDR3 nucleotides read TGCGCCAGCCCTCGACAGGGGGAAGGGGTCAATCAGCCCCAGCATTTT.

V usage is TRBV9 and J usage is TRBJ1-1, with D hard to call. Trimming removed 3 bases from V and 0 bases from J, with 9 bases in between. There are 14 residues in the CDR3. The germline V gene encodes CDR1 SGDLS and CDR2 YYNGEE. The CDR3 DNA is TGTGCCAGCAGCGCCGGGAATTTGAACACTGAAGCTTTCTTT. Translation: CASSAGNLNTEAFF.

This chain connects TRBV10-1 to TRBJ2-7; possible D gene TRBD1, 6 bases. Germline V CDR1 and CDR2: WNHNN, SYGVQD (reference sequence). The CDR3 is 15 amino acids. Between the trimmed V and J ends, which lost 4 bases and 3 bases, there was a span of 16 bases. The CDR3 DNA sequence: TGCGCCAGCAGTGTCTCGGACGGACAGAACTACGAGCAGTACTTC. Its protein is CASSVSDGQNYEQYF.

This clone was observed once. The V call is TRBV4-1, the J call TRBJ1-4; 8 bases are shared with TRBD1. This CDR3 is 14 amino acids long. The junction had 2 bases not matched to a gene; V was cut back by 1 base and J by 7 bases. In germline, CDR1 is MGHRA, CDR2 YSYEKL. In DNA form, the CDR3 reads TGCGCCAGCAGCCAAGGGGGGACAGGTGAAAAACTGTTTTTT. Encoded protein: CASSQGGTGEKLFF.

The chain employs TRBV6-5 and TRBJ1-5; a weak D match, TRBD1 (5 bases). The germline V gene encodes CDR1 MNHEY and CDR2 SVGAGI. The CDR3 contains 16 residues. The V end lost 4 bases, the J end lost 0 bases, and 13 bases lay between the germline ends. The CDR3 spells CASSSDRIVSNQPQHF. CDR3 coding DNA: TGTGCCAGCAGTTCCGACAGAATAGTTAGCAATCAGCCCCAGCATTTT.

The CDR3 sequence is CSASLPAGGPDTQYF. CDR3 bases: TGCAGTGCTAGTCTACCAGCGGGAGGGCCGGATACGCAGTATTTT. The V and J genes are TRBV20-1 and TRBJ2-3, with 10 positions matching TRBD2. With V trimmed by 3 bases and J by 6 bases, 9 bases remained unmatched. The CDR3 runs 15 residues. Germline CDR1 DFQATT, CDR2 SNEGSKA (reference sequence).